These 20 T cell receptor beta chains originate from one sample sequenced in a study of T cell clonality in common variable immunodeficiency. Using immunoSEQ multiplex PCR, the repertoire was profiled, and TCRdb retains in-frame clones only, with some absent. Listed for the sample are around 60,000 clones, none seen a single time. The sequenced sample consisted of peripheral blood mononuclear cells. The source is a person aged 18 to 75 in good health.

This clone was recorded many times. From the germline J gene comes the end of the CDR3, since the read stops 3 residues before it. This rearrangement joins TRBV5-1 to TRBJ2-2, with 7 bases fitting TRBD1. V shed 1 base and J 1 base; nucleotides not matched to a gene: 4. The CDR3 sequence is 16 residues long. Germline CDR1 SGHRS, CDR2 YFSETQ. The CDR3 region is CASSLIGDRNTGELFF. The covered CDR3 bases are TGCGCCAGCAGCTTGATTGGGGACAGGAACACCGGGGAG. Variable domain in full (rest from reference TRBV5-1 and TRBJ2-2): KAGVTQTPRYLIKTRGQQVTLSCSPISGHRSVSWYQQTPGQGLQFLFEYFSETQRNKGNFPGRFSGRQFSNSRSEMNVSTLELGDSALYLCASSLIGDRNTGELFFGEGSRLTVL.

Many counts were recorded for this clone. The sequenced CDR3 bases are TGTGCCAGCAGCTTTCAAGGGGGACAGACTTACAATGAG. This sequence encodes CASSFQGGQTYNE. The CDR3 as a whole reads CASSFQGGQTYNEQFF. The rearrangement uses TRBV7-3 and TRBJ2-1, with 7 bases identical to TRBD1. Read data end 3 residues before the CDR3 end; the end is taken from the germline J gene. Germline CDR1 and CDR2: SGHTA and FQGTGA. V shed 3 bases, J shed 4 bases, and the junction held 9 bases outside the gene matches. This CDR3 is 16 amino acids long.

On this clone: The read ends 3 residues shy of where the CDR3 ends; the end is completed using the germline J gene. This rearrangement joins TRBV7-9 to TRBJ2-7, with TRBD1 matching over 7 bases. Germline V gene lookup returns CDR1 SEHNR and CDR2 FQNEAQ (reference sequence). There are 14 residues in the CDR3. Unmatched junction bases numbered 5, after V lost 4 bases and J lost 2 bases. CDR3: CASSSTGFTYEQYF. CDR3 bases read: TGTGCCAGCAGCTCGACAGGGTTCACCTACGAG.

This clone occurred many times. The read stops 3 residues short of the end of the CDR3; the missing end is completed from the germline J gene. The V gene is TRBV7-2, the J gene TRBJ2-1; D perhaps matches TRBD2 (6 bases). Deletions cut 5 bases from V and 9 bases from J, with 17 bases between. The V gene's germline CDR1 is SGHTA and CDR2 FQGNSA. The CDR3 totals 14 residues. The CDR3 reads CASSLSPGGTEQFF. CDR3 DNA, as far as it was read: TGTGCCAGCAGCCTGTCCCCTGGGGGGACTGAG.

This clone appeared many times. The CDR3 is cut off 3 residues early in the read; its end comes from the germline J gene. The chain has TRBV20-1 and TRBJ2-5, with 7 bases matching TRBD1. The CDR3 sequence is 14 residues long. With V trimmed by 5 bases and J by 1 base, 7 bases remained unmatched. CDR1 and CDR2 (germline): DFQATT, SNEGSKA (reference sequence). The sequenced part of the CDR3 DNA is TGCAGTGCTCAACCGGACAGGTCCCAAGAGACC. This translates into CSAQPDRSQET. The full CDR3 protein reads CSAQPDRSQETQYF.

This clone was seen many times. The read stops 3 residues short of the end of the CDR3; the missing end is completed from the germline J gene. The chain has TRBV18 and TRBJ1-1; a weak D match, TRBD1 (5 bases). The germline V gene encodes CDR1 KGHSH and CDR2 LQKENI. Deletions cut 3 bases from V and 0 bases from J, with 14 bases between. The CDR3 runs to 16 residues. The CDR3 sequence is CASSPGGGRMNTEAFF. CDR3 DNA (partial): TGTGCCAGCTCACCGGGCGGGGGGAGGATGAACACTGAA.

This clone was counted at least ten times. Read sequence stops 3 residues before the CDR3 end, and the germline J gene provides the missing end. The V and J genes are TRBV7-9 and TRBJ1-6; 10 bases map to TRBD1. The CDR3 covers 14 residues. V was clipped by 5 bases and J by 9 bases; unmatched bases: 4. CDR1 and CDR2 (germline): SEHNR, FQNEAQ (reference sequence). The CDR3 bases that were read are TGTGCCAGCAGCCGGACAGGGGGAAGTTCACCC. Its translation is CASSRTGGSSP. The whole CDR3 protein reads CASSRTGGSSPLHF.

This clone was counted ten times or more. The read ends 3 residues early relative to the CDR3; the germline J gene fills the gap. The chain is built from TRBV30 and TRBJ1-1; D is unresolved. The CDR3 is 11 residues long. Trimming removed 0 bases at V and 4 bases at J, with 3 bases between. CDR1 and CDR2 from the germline V gene are GTSNPN and SVGIG (reference sequence). The CDR3 bases that were read are TGTGCCTGGAGTGTACTCACTGAA. It translates to CAWSVLTE. The whole CDR3 protein reads CAWSVLTEAFF.

This clone was seen at least ten times. The sequenced fragment ends 3 residues before the CDR3 boundary, so the rest is inferred from the germline J gene. This rearrangement joins TRBV12-3 or TRBV12-4 to TRBJ2-1; the match to TRBD2 covers 9 bases. The CDR3 totals 15 residues. The V segment lost 8 bases and the J segment 5 bases; nucleotides outside the gene matches: 10. The CDR3 here is CASRIGGGVDNEQFF. The covered CDR3 bases are TGTGCCAGCCGCATTGGCGGGGGGGTGGACAATGAG.

Ten or more counts support this clone. The CDR3 bases that were read are TGTGCCATCTCTCGCGGGAGGGGCACAGATACG. Amino acid sequence: CAISRGRGTDT. The full CDR3 is CAISRGRGTDTQYF. The chain employs TRBV10-3 and TRBJ2-3; 9 bases map to TRBD2. The CDR3 end lies 3 residues beyond the end of the read and is filled in from the germline J gene. V dropped 8 bases and J dropped 1; count of bases not matched to a gene: 4. This CDR3 contains 14 residues. Germline V gene data show CDR1 as ENHRY and CDR2 as SYGVKD.

Many counts were recorded for this clone. Read sequence stops 3 residues before the CDR3 end, and the germline J gene provides the missing end. The chain is built from TRBV6-2 or TRBV6-3 and TRBJ1-2; the match to TRBD1 covers 10 bases. The CDR3 spans 14 residues. The germline CDR1 and CDR2 sequences are MNHEY and SVGEGT. The V gene end was trimmed by 8 bases and the J gene end by 6 bases; junction bases not matched to a gene: 9. CDR3 sequence: CASGPSTGGDGYTF. CDR3 bases read: TGTGCCAGCGGCCCTTCGACAGGGGGCGATGGC.

This clone was observed at least ten times. The CDR3 extends 3 residues past the end of the read, so its final part is completed from the germline J gene. The chain recombines TRBV5-1 with TRBJ1-1, with 8 bases matching TRBD1. The CDR3 consists of 13 residues. Losses at the gene ends were 4 bases for V and 6 bases for J; bases not matched to a gene: 5. Germline assignment: CDR1 SGHRS and CDR2 YFSETQ. The CDR3 DNA, read in part, is TGCGCCAGCAGCATCGGACAGGGTCCTGAA. Residues: CASSIGQGPE. The entire CDR3 is CASSIGQGPEAFF.

This clone was observed a handful of times. The sequenced fragment ends 3 residues before the CDR3 boundary, so the rest is inferred from the germline J gene. V is TRBV20-1 and J is TRBJ2-5, with TRBD1 identical over 11 bases. The V segment lost 2 bases and the J segment 5 bases; nucleotides outside the gene matches: 10. CDR1 is DFQATT and CDR2 is SNEGSKA in the germline V gene (reference sequence). The CDR3 contains 16 residues. The CDR3 DNA, read in part, is TGCAGTGCTAGATTCTCTCGGGACAGGGGGTTGGAGACC. This translates into CSARFSRDRGLET. The full CDR3 sequence reads CSARFSRDRGLETQYF.

In its sample, this clone was seen many times. The CDR3 end falls 3 residues outside the read, so it is completed with the germline J gene. This chain uses TRBV20-1 with TRBJ2-7; 8 bases fit TRBD1. Germline V gene sequence: CDR1 DFQATT, CDR2 SNEGSKA (reference sequence). This CDR3 region has 13 residues. Trimming at V came to 3 bases and at J to 1 base, leaving 2 bases not matched to a gene. Here the CDR3 reads CSARTGVSYEQYF. CDR3 bases read: TGCAGTGCTAGGACAGGGGTTTCCTACGAG.

This clone was detected many times. The CDR3 end lies 3 residues beyond the end of the read and is filled in from the germline J gene. This sequence joins TRBV20-1 and TRBJ2-5; D might be TRBD2 (5 bases). V lost 4 bases and J lost 4, with 10 bases in between. Germline lookup yields CDR1 DFQATT and CDR2 SNEGSKA (reference sequence). This CDR3 contains 12 residues. Incomplete CDR3 DNA: TGCAGTGCTAACGCCGAGGGAGAGACC. This sequence encodes CSANAEGET. The full CDR3 reads CSANAEGETQYF.

This clone occurred many times. From the germline J gene comes the end of the CDR3, since the read stops 3 residues before it. The chain joins TRBV2 to TRBJ1-3, with D possibly TRBD1 on 6 matching bases. CDR3 length equals 15 residues. V gave up 6 bases and J gave up 3 bases, with 15 bases separating them. Germline V CDR1 and CDR2: SNHLY, FYNNEI. The CDR3 DNA, read in part, is TGTGCCAGCAGGGTCGGGACATCTCTTGGAAACACC. Protein product: CASRVGTSLGNT. The entire CDR3 protein reads CASRVGTSLGNTIYF.

This clone came up many times. The CDR3 extends 3 residues past the end of the read, so its final part is completed from the germline J gene. The rearrangement uses TRBV12-3 or TRBV12-4 and TRBJ1-1, with unresolved D. This CDR3 region has 15 residues. Trimming shortened V by 4 bases and J by 4 bases, and 16 bases separated the two germline ends. CDR3 DNA, as far as it was read: TGTGCCAGCAGTTGGATTCGGGGTCGGGGCACTGAA. Protein: CASSWIRGRGTE. The complete CDR3 protein is CASSWIRGRGTEAFF.

Many counts were recorded for this clone. Read sequence stops 3 residues before the CDR3 end, and the germline J gene provides the missing end. The rearrangement uses TRBV19 and TRBJ1-1; the D is unclear. Deletions cut 2 bases from V and 2 bases from J, with 3 bases between. The CDR3 length is 12 residues. Germline V gene lookup returns CDR1 LNHDA and CDR2 SQIVND (reference sequence). CDR3 in amino acids: CASSITNTEAFF. The sequenced CDR3 bases are TGTGCCAGTAGTATAACTAACACTGAA.

This clone was counted a few times. Coverage ceases 3 residues before the CDR3 finishes, and the germline J gene fills in the end. The chain is built from TRBV7-9 and TRBJ2-1; D may be TRBD2 (6 bases). This CDR3 has 15 residues. V lost 1 base, J lost 4 bases, and 11 bases lay in between. CDR1 is SEHNR and CDR2 is FQNEAQ in the germline V gene (reference sequence). The part of the CDR3 DNA that was read is TGTGCCAGCAGCTTAGGGGACGGGGGATACAATGAG. Encoded protein: CASSLGDGGYNE. The full CDR3 protein reads CASSLGDGGYNEQFF.

This clone was seen many times. The read halts 3 residues ahead of the CDR3 end, with the missing end drawn from the germline J gene. This chain links TRBV19 with TRBJ1-1, with D unresolved. V gave up 3 bases and J gave up 1 base, with 6 bases separating them. Germline values: CDR1 LNHDA, CDR2 SQIVND (reference sequence). The CDR3 covers 13 residues. CDR3 DNA (partial): TGTGCCAGTAGTATTAACAGGAACACTGAA. Residues: CASSINRNTE. The full CDR3 protein is CASSINRNTEAFF.